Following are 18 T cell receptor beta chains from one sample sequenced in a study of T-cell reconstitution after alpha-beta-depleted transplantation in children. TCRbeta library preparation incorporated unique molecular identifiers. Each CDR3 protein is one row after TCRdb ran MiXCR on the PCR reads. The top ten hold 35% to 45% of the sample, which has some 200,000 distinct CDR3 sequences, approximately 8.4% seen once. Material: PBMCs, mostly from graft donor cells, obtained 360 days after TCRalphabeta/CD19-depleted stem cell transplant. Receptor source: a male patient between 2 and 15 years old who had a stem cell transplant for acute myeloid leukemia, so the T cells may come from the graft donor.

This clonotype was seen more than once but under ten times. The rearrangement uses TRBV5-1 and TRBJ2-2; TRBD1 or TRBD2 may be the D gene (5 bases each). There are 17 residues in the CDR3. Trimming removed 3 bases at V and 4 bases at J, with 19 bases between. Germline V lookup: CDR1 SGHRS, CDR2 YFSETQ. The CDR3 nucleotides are TGCGCCAGCAGCTCTACCCGGGACCTACGATTCACCGGGGAGCTGTTTTTT. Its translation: CASSSTRDLRFTGELFF. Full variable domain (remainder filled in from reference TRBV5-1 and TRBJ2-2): KAGVTQTPRYLIKTRGQQVTLSCSPISGHRSVSWYQQTPGQGLQFLFEYFSETQRNKGNFPGRFSGRQFSNSRSEMNVSTLELGDSALYLCASSSTRDLRFTGELFFGEGSRLTVL.

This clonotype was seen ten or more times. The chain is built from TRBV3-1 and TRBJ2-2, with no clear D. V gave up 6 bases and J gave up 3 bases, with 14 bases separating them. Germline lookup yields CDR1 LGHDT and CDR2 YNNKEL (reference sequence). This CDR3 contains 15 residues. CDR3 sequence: CASRPLALDTGELFF. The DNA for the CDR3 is TGTGCCAGCAGGCCCTTGGCTCTAGACACCGGGGAGCTGTTTTTT.

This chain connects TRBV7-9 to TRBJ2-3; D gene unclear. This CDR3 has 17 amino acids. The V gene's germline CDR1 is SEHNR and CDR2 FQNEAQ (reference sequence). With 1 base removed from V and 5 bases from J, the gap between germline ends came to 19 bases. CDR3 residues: CASSLDPAKLPRDTQYF. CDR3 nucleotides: TGTGCCAGCAGCTTAGACCCGGCCAAACTTCCTCGAGATACGCAGTATTTT.

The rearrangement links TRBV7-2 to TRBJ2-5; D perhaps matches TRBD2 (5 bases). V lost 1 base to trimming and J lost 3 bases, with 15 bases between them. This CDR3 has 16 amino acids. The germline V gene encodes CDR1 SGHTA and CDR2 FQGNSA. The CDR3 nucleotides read TGTGCCAGCAGCTTAGTTCTAGCATTGCCAGAAGAGACCCAGTACTTC. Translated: CASSLVLALPEETQYF.

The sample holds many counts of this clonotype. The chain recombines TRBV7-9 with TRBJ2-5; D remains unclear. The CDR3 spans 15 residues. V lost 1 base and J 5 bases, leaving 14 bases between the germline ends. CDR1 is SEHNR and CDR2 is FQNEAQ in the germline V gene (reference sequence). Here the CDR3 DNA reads TGTGCCAGCAGCTTAGGTTACAGATTGTTGGAGACCCAGTACTTC. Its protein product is CASSLGYRLLETQYF.

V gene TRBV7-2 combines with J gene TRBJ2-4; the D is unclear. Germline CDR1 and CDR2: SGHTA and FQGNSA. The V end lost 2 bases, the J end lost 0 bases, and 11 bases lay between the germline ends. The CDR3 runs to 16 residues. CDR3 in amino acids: CASSLRVNLAKNIQYF. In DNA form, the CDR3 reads TGTGCCAGCAGCTTACGGGTTAACCTAGCCAAAAACATTCAGTACTTC. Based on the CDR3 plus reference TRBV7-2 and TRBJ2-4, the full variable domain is GAGVSQSPSNKVTEKGKDVELRCDPISGHTALYWYRQSLGQGLEFLIYFQGNSAPDKSGLPSDRFSAERTGGSVSTLTIQRTQQEDSAVYLCASSLRVNLAKNIQYFGAGTRLSVL.

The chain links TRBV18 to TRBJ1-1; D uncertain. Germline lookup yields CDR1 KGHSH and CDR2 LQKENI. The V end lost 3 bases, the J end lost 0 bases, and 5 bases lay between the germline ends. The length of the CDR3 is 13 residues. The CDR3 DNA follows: TGTGCCAGCTCACCGGATATGAACACTGAAGCTTTCTTT. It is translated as CASSPDMNTEAFF.

The CDR3, as DNA: TGTGCCAGCAGCGGGGACAGGTTTAGCAATCAGCCCCAGCATTTT. Protein product: CASSGDRFSNQPQHF. The V gene is TRBV5-5, the J gene TRBJ1-5, with 8 bases that match TRBD1. Germline V lookup: CDR1 SGHKS, CDR2 YYEKEE (reference sequence). V trimming: 4 bases; J trimming: 0 bases; junction bases outside the gene matches: 3. This CDR3 spans 15 amino acids.

The CDR3 coding sequence is TGTGCCAGCAGCCCCCGGGGCCTAAGCTCCTACAATGAGCAGTTCTTC. Translated, it gives CASSPRGLSSYNEQFF. This chain links TRBV9 with TRBJ2-1; D might be TRBD1 or TRBD2, each matching 5 bases. V lost 4 bases to trimming and J lost 0 bases, with 14 bases between them. CDR1 and CDR2 (germline): SGDLS, YYNGEE. CDR3 length: 16 amino acids.

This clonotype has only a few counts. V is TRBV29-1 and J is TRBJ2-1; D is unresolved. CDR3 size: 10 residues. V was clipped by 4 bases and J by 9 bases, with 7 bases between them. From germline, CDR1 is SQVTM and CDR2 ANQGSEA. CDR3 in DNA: TGCAGCGTTGCCGTGGCTGAGCAGTTCTTC. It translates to CSVAVAEQFF.

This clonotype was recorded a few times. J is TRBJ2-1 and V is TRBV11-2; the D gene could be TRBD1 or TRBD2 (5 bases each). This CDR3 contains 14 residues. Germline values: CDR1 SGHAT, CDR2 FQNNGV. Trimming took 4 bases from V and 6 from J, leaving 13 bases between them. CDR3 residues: CASSYRDGLNEQFF. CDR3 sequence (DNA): TGTGCCAGCAGCTACCGGGACGGTCTCAATGAGCAGTTCTTC. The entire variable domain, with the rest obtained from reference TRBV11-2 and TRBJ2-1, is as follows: EAGVAQSPRYKIIEKRQSVAFWCNPISGHATLYWYQQILGQGPKLLIQFQNNGVVDDSQLPKDRFSAERLKGVDSTLKIQPAKLEDSAVYLCASSYRDGLNEQFFGPGTRLTVL.

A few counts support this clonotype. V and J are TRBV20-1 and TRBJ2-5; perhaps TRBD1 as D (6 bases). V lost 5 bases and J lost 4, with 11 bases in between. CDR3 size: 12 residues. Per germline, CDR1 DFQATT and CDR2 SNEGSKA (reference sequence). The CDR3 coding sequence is TGCAGTGCTTTCAGGGGCCCAGAGACCCAGTACTTC. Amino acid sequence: CSAFRGPETQYF.

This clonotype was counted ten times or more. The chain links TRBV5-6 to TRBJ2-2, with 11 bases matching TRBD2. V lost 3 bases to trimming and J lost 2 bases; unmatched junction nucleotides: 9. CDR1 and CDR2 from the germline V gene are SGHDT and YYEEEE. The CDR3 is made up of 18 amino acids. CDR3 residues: CASSSGLAGGQNTGELFF. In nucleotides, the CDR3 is TGTGCCAGCAGCTCCGGTCTAGCGGGGGGACAAAACACCGGGGAGCTGTTTTTT.

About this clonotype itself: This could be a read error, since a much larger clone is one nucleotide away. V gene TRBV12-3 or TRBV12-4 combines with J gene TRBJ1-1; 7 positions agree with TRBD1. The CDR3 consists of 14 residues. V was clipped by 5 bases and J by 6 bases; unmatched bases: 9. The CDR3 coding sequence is TGTGCCAGCAGTCTAAACAGGGGTTTTCCTGAAGCTTTCTTT. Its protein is CASSLNRGFPEAFF.

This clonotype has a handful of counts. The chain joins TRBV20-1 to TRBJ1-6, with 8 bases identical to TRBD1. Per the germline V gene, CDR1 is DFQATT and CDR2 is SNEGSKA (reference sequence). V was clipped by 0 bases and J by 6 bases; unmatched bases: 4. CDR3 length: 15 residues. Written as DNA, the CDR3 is TGCAGTGCTAGAGATACGGGACAGGTTAATTCACCCCTCCACTTT. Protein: CSARDTGQVNSPLHF.

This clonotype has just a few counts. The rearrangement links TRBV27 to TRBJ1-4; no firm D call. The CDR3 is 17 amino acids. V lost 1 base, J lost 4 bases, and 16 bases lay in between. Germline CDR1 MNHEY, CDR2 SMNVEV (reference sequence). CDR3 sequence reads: CASSLFPPRVVNEKLFF. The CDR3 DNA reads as TGTGCCAGCAGTTTATTCCCCCCCCGGGTGGTTAATGAAAAACTGTTTTTT. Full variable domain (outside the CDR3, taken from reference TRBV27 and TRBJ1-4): EAQVTQNPRYLITVTGKKLTVTCSQNMNHEYMSWYRQDPGLGLRQIYYSMNVEVTDKGDVPEGYKVSRKEKRNFPLILESPSPNQTSLYFCASSLFPPRVVNEKLFFGSGTQLSVL.

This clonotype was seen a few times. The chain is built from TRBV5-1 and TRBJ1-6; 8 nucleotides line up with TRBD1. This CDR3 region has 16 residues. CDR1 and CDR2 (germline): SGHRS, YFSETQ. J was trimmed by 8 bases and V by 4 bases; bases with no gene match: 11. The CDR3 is CASSGRGRLGDSPLHF. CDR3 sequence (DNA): TGCGCCAGCAGCGGCAGGGGGCGACTAGGGGATTCACCCCTCCACTTT.

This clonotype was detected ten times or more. CDR3 bases: TGTGCCAGCAGCCGTCTAGGGATTGATGGGACCCAGTACTTC. The encoded protein is CASSRLGIDGTQYF. The chain is built from TRBV6-1 and TRBJ2-5, with D hard to call. The CDR3 spans 14 residues. V lost 6 bases and J 7 bases, leaving 18 bases between the germline ends. The germline V gene encodes CDR1 MNHNS and CDR2 SASEGT.